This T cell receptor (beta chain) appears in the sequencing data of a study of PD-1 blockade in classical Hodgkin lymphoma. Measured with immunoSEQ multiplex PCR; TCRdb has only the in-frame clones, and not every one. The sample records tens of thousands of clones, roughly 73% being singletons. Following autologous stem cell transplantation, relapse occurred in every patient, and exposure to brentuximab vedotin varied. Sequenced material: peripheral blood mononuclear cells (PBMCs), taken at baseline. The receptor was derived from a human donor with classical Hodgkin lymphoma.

CDR3 in amino acids: CASRVGLYTIRTEAFF. CDR3 in DNA: TGTGCCAGCAGGGTTGGGCTCTACACAATTCGCACTGAAGCTTTCTTT. The chain joins TRBV21-1 to TRBJ1-1; TRBD1, the table's D call, lacks a check against the DNA. TRBV21-1 is assigned pseudogene status. The length of the CDR3 is 16 residues.